This T cell receptor (beta chain) was obtained from a study of T cells in tuberculosis. Study background: This South African cohort compared adolescents with or without latent tuberculosis against adults with active tuberculosis. Findings and limits, study-wide: Smaller distances to GMM-specific TCRs suggested their expansion in active tuberculosis. Cases with active tuberculosis were adults, while controls were adolescents.

Sequencing used immunoSEQ multiplex PCR; TCRdb keeps in-frame clones, though not all of them. The sample lists some 30,000 clones, approximately 94% occurring once. The CDR3 has 17 amino acids. Germline V CDR1 and CDR2: SGHRS, YFSETQ. V lost 4 bases, J lost 1 base, and 18 bases lay in between. Notes on this clone: Its antigen is unidentified.

Sample: PBMCs. This sequence originates from a donor aged 10-29 years with latent tuberculosis or without tuberculosis infection. The rearrangement links TRBV5-1 to TRBJ2-1; D may be TRBD1 (6 bases). The CDR3 region is CASSIRTEGISYNEQFF. The CDR3 DNA sequence: TGCGCCAGCAGCATACGGACAGAAGGTATTTCCTACAATGAGCAGTTCTTC. Full variable domain (remainder filled in from reference TRBV5-1 and TRBJ2-1): KAGVTQTPRYLIKTRGQQVTLSCSPISGHRSVSWYQQTPGQGLQFLFEYFSETQRNKGNFPGRFSGRQFSNSRSEMNVSTLELGDSALYLCASSIRTEGISYNEQFFGPGTRLTVL.